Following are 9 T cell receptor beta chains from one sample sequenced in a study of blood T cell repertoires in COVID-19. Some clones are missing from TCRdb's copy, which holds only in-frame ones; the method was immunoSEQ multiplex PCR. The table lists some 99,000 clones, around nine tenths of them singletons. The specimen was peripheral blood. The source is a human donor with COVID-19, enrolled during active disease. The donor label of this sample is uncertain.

This chain's CDR3 is CASGSSRTEAFF. The CDR3 DNA sequence: TGTGCCAGCGGTTCCTCGAGGACTGAAGCTTTCTTT. The V gene is TRBV27, the J gene TRBJ1-1; the D is unclear. V lost 8 bases and J lost 5, with 12 bases in between. The CDR3 runs to 12 residues. In germline, CDR1 is MNHEY, CDR2 SMNVEV (reference sequence).

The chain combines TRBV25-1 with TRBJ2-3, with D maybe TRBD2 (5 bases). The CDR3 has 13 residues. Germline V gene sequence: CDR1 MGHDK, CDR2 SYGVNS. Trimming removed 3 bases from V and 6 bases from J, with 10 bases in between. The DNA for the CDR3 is TGTGCCAGCAGTGATCCGGGGTTGGATACGCAGTATTTT. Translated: CASSDPGLDTQYF.

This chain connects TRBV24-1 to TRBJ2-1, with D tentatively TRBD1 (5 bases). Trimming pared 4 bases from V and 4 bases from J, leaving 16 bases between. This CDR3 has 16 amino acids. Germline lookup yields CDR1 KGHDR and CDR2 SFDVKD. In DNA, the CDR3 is TGTGCCACCAGTGACCCGACTCAAGGGGCGTACAATGAGCAGTTCTTC. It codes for CATSDPTQGAYNEQFF.

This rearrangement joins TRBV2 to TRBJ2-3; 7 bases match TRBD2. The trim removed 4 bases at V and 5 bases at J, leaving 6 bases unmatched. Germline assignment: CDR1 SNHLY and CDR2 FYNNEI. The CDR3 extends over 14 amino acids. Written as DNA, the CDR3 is TGTGCCAGCAGTGGGACTAGGGGCGGAGATACGCAGTATTTT. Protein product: CASSGTRGGDTQYF.

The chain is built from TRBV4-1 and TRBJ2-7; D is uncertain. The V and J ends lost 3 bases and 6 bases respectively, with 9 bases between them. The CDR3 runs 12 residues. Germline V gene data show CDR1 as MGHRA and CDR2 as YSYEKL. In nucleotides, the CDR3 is TGCGCCAGCAGCCATCCGAGCGTCGAGCAGTACTTC. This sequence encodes CASSHPSVEQYF.

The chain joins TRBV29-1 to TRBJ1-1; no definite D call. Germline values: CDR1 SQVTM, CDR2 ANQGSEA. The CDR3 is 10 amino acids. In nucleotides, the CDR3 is TGCACGGTTATGAACACTGAAGCTTTCTTT. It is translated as CTVMNTEAFF.

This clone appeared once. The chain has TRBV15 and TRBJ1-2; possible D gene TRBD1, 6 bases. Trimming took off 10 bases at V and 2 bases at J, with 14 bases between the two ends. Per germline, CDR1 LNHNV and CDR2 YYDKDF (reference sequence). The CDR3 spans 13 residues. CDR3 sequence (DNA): TGTGCCATGCCGGGACATCTAAACTATGGCTACACCTTC. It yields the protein CAMPGHLNYGYTF.

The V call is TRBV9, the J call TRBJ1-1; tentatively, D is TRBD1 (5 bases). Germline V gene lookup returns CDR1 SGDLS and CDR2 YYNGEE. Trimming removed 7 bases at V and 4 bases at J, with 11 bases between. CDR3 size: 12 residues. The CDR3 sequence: CASDGGGTEAFF. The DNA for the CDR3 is TGTGCCAGCGATGGGGGGGGCACTGAAGCTTTCTTT.

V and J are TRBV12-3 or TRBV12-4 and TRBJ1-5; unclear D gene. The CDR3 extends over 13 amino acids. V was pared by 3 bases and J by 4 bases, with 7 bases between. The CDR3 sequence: CASSFTGNQPQHF. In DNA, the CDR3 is TGTGCCAGCAGTTTCACGGGGAATCAGCCCCAGCATTTT.